This T cell receptor beta chain was profiled in a study of blood T cell repertoires in COVID-19. Background on the study: Sites in the United States, Italy and Spain provided acute and convalescent COVID-19 samples. In each case, the material was cDNA or gDNA derived from T cells, B-cell-depleted T cells, or PBMCs.

Trimming stripped 5 bases from V and 0 bases from J, with 14 bases between. The CDR3 runs 15 residues. Germline loops: CDR1 SGHVS, CDR2 FNYEAQ. Those enrolled in Seattle joined during active infection and were followed longitudinally afterward. Method: immunoSEQ multiplex PCR; TCRdb's copy keeps in-frame clones and lacks some. Counted here are over 200,000 clones, approximately 90% occurring once; the ten biggest clones make up 0.7% to 0.85%. The sequence was obtained from a man aged 55 to 70 with COVID-19, enrolled during active disease. The chain employs TRBV7-6 and TRBJ2-7, with D perhaps matching TRBD2 (5 bases). Sequenced material: peripheral blood. CDR3 amino acids: CASSRVRGDSYEQYF. CDR3 DNA sequence: TGTGCCAGCAGCAGGGTTCGGGGTGACTCCTACGAGCAGTACTTC.